The rows below give T cell receptor beta chains drawn from one sample of a study of shared clonotypes between healthy human individuals. This table comes from immunoSEQ multiplex PCR, and its TCRdb copy is limited to in-frame clones, with some not included. This sample has around 600,000 clones, with approximately 95% found just once. What was sequenced was naive CD8+ T cells sorted from blood. All receptors derive from a woman in her 30s in good health. Both conserved end residues are part of each CDR3. A D gene is named only where the DNA matches it firmly. Rows give clone size only sometimes, using once, few, many, or a class for an expanded clone.

d_gene	v_gene	abundance	j_gene	CDR3aa	CDR3nt
TRBD1	TRBV28	.	TRBJ2-5	CASSHRDRVETQYF	TGTGCCAGCAGTCACCGGGACAGGGTAGAGACCCAGTACTTC
.	TRBV27	few	TRBJ2-1	CASSWDFYNEQFF	TGTGCCAGCAGCTGGGACTTCTACAATGAGCAGTTCTTC
.	TRBV5-4	.	TRBJ2-3	CASSTTDTQYF	TGTGCCAGCAGCACAACAGATACGCAGTATTTT
.	TRBV5-4	.	TRBJ2-3	CASSQTSDTQYF	TGTGCCAGCAGCCAAACTTCAGATACGCAGTATTTT
TRBD2	TRBV5-4	.	TRBJ2-7	CASSWTSGNYEQYF	TGTGCCAGCAGTTGGACTAGCGGGAACTACGAGCAGTACTTC
TRBD1	TRBV7-3	.	TRBJ2-7	CASSSGQGTYYEQYF	TGTGCCAGCAGCTCAGGACAGGGTACATACTACGAGCAGTACTTC
TRBD2	TRBV27	.	TRBJ2-7	CASSPGTSGISYEQYF	TGTGCCAGCAGTCCCGGGACTAGCGGGATCTCCTACGAGCAGTACTTC
TRBD2	TRBV28	once	TRBJ2-1	CASRPRTSGYNEQFF	TGTGCCAGCAGGCCCCGGACTAGCGGTTACAATGAGCAGTTCTTC
TRBD1	TRBV7-9	.	TRBJ2-7	CASSSPIHQGQTSYEQYF	TGTGCCAGCAGCTCACCAATACACCAGGGACAGACCTCCTACGAGCAGTACTTC
.	TRBV29-1	.	TRBJ2-7	CSGGSRFPYEQYF	TGCAGCGGTGGGTCTAGGTTCCCCTACGAGCAGTACTTC
.	TRBV30	.	TRBJ2-7	CAWSVADYYEQYF	TGTGCCTGGAGTGTGGCGGACTACTACGAGCAGTACTTC
.	TRBV27	.	TRBJ2-7	CASSFSTVFPSYEQYF	TGTGCCAGCAGTTTTTCGACAGTTTTTCCCTCCTACGAGCAGTACTTC
.	TRBV5-1	.	TRBJ2-3	CASSLVDLGTDTQYF	TGCGCCAGCAGCTTGGTGGATTTGGGGACAGATACGCAGTATTTT
.	TRBV4-1	.	TRBJ1-1	CASSQDYRDLNTEAFF	TGCGCCAGCAGCCAAGATTACCGGGACTTGAACACTGAAGCTTTCTTT
.	TRBV29-1	.	TRBJ1-1	CSVDGGMNTEAFF	TGCAGCGTTGACGGGGGGATGAACACTGAAGCTTTCTTT
.	TRBV27	.	TRBJ1-5	CASSLSGGQPQHF	TGTGCCAGCAGTTTATCGGGGGGTCAGCCCCAGCATTTT
TRBD1	TRBV28	.	TRBJ2-7	CASRDRGSDEQYF	TGTGCCAGCCGGGACAGGGGAAGCGACGAGCAGTACTTC
TRBD1	TRBV28	once	TRBJ2-7	CASSTRDRWSYEQYF	TGTGCCAGCAGTACTCGGGACAGGTGGTCCTACGAGCAGTACTTC
.	TRBV5-4	.	TRBJ2-7	CASSLGGDYEQYF	TGTGCCAGCAGCTTAGGGGGAGACTACGAGCAGTACTTC
.	TRBV29-1	.	TRBJ2-1	CSVVGFSSYNEQFF	TGCAGCGTTGTGGGCTTCAGCTCCTACAATGAGCAGTTCTTC
.	TRBV6-5	.	TRBJ2-4	CASSYGPGDKNIQYF	TGTGCCAGCAGTTACGGTCCAGGGGATAAAAACATTCAGTACTTC
.	TRBV27	once	TRBJ2-5	CASSPDSVGGTQYF	TGTGCCAGCAGTCCGGACTCAGTCGGGGGGACCCAGTACTTC
.	TRBV30	.	TRBJ2-7	CAWSLSYEQYF	TGTGCCTGGAGTCTTTCCTACGAGCAGTACTTC
TRBD1	TRBV13	.	TRBJ2-7	CASRTRQGGEYEQYF	TGTGCCAGCAGGACGCGACAGGGGGGTGAATACGAGCAGTACTTC
.	TRBV5-4	.	TRBJ1-1	CASSLVRNTEAFF	TGTGCCAGCAGCTTGGTGAGGAACACTGAAGCTTTCTTT
.	TRBV10-1	.	TRBJ1-4	CASSGPDGNEKLFF	TGCGCCAGCAGTGGTCCGGACGGGAATGAAAAACTGTTTTTT
.	TRBV2	.	TRBJ2-7	CASSARAQREQYF	TGTGCCAGCAGTGCTAGGGCCCAACGGGAGCAGTACTTC
.	TRBV5-4	.	TRBJ2-7	CASSRPPGPDYEQYF	TGTGCCAGCAGCCGTCCCCCGGGGCCAGATTACGAGCAGTACTTC
.	TRBV28	.	TRBJ2-7	CASRRLPGDEQYF	TGTGCCAGCAGAAGACTCCCAGGGGACGAGCAGTACTTC
.	TRBV5-4	.	TRBJ2-7	CASSPEGEAPYEQYF	TGTGCCAGCAGCCCCGAGGGGGAGGCCCCCTACGAGCAGTACTTC
TRBD1	TRBV27	.	TRBJ2-7	CASSYGTGGYEQYF	TGTGCCAGCAGTTACGGGACAGGGGGCTACGAGCAGTACTTC
.	TRBV15	.	TRBJ1-3	CATTADRASGNTIYF	TGTGCCACCACCGCTGACCGGGCCTCTGGAAACACCATATATTTT
.	TRBV28	.	TRBJ2-7	CASSYGSPYEQYF	TGTGCCAGCAGTTATGGCAGTCCCTACGAGCAGTACTTC
TRBD1	TRBV27	.	TRBJ1-1	CASRPPGTGKAFF	TGTGCCAGCAGGCCCCCCGGGACAGGTAAAGCTTTCTTT
.	TRBV5-6	.	TRBJ2-7	CASSLQGASYEQYF	TGTGCCAGCAGCCTACAGGGTGCTTCCTACGAGCAGTACTTC
.	TRBV7-9	.	TRBJ2-2	CASSLDSGELFF	TGTGCCAGCAGCTTAGATTCCGGGGAGCTGTTTTTT
.	TRBV2	.	TRBJ1-5	CASSSSGSNQPQHF	TGTGCCAGCAGCTCTAGCGGGAGCAATCAGCCCCAGCATTTT
.	TRBV4-1	.	TRBJ1-1	CASSLFSGGTEAFF	TGCGCCAGCAGCCTCTTCTCGGGCGGCACTGAAGCTTTCTTT
TRBD1	TRBV10-3	.	TRBJ2-1	CAISGETGRYNEQFF	TGTGCCATCTCAGGAGAGACAGGGAGATACAATGAGCAGTTCTTC
TRBD1	TRBV11-2	.	TRBJ1-2	CASSSWTGANYGYTF	TGTGCCAGCAGCTCCTGGACAGGGGCTAACTATGGCTACACCTTC
TRBD2	TRBV7-2	.	TRBJ2-5	CASSAGAWGFQETQYF	TGTGCCAGCAGCGCGGGAGCTTGGGGTTTCCAAGAGACCCAGTACTTC
TRBD2	TRBV27	.	TRBJ2-1	CASSSGTSGRNEQFF	TGTGCCAGCAGTTCTGGGACTAGCGGAAGAAATGAGCAGTTCTTC
.	TRBV27	.	TRBJ2-1	CASSLSAGTDYNEQFF	TGTGCCAGCAGTTTATCGGCGGGAACGGACTACAATGAGCAGTTCTTC